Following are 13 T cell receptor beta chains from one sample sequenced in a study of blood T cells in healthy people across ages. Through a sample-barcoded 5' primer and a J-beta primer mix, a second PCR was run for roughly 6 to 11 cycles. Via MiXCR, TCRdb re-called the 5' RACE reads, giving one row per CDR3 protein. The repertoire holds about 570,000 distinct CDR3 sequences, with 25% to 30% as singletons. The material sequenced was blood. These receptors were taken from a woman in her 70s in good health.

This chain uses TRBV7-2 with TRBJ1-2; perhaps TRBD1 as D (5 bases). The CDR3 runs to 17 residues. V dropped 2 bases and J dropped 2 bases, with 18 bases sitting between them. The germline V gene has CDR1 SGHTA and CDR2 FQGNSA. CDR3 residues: CASSLKRPGLRNYGYTF. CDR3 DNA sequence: TGTGCCAGCAGCTTAAAGAGACCGGGACTTAGAAACTATGGCTACACCTTC. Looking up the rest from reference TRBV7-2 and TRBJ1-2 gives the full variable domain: GAGVSQSPSNKVTEKGKDVELRCDPISGHTALYWYRQSLGQGLEFLIYFQGNSAPDKSGLPSDRFSAERTGGSVSTLTIQRTQQEDSAVYLCASSLKRPGLRNYGYTFGSGTRLTVV.

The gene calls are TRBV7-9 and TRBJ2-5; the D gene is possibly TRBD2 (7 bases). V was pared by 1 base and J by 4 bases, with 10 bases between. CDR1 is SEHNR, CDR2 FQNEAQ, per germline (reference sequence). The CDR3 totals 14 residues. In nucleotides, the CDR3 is TGTGCCAGCAGCTTAGACGGGGGGCCAGAGACCCAGTACTTC. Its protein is CASSLDGGPETQYF.

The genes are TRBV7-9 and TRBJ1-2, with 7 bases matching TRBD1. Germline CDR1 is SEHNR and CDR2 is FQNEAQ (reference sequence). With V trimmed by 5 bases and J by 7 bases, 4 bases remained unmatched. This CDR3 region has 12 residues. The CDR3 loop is CASSQTGFGYTF. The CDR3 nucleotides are TGTGCCAGCAGCCAGACAGGGTTTGGCTACACCTTC.

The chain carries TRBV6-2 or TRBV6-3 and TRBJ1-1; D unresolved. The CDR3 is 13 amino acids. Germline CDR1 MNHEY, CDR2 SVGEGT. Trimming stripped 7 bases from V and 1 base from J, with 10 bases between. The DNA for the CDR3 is TGTGCCAGCACCTCGTTGGGGAACACTGAAGCTTTCTTT. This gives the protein CASTSLGNTEAFF.

This CDR3 is CASSFSGGGGNEQFF. The CDR3 region has the DNA TGTGCCAGCAGCTTCAGTGGGGGCGGCGGCAATGAGCAGTTCTTC. The chain recombines TRBV11-1 with TRBJ2-1, with D tentatively TRBD1 (6 bases). The CDR3 length is 15 residues. CDR1 and CDR2 (germline): SGHAT, FQDESV (reference sequence). The V and J ends lost 3 bases and 6 bases respectively, with 15 bases between them.

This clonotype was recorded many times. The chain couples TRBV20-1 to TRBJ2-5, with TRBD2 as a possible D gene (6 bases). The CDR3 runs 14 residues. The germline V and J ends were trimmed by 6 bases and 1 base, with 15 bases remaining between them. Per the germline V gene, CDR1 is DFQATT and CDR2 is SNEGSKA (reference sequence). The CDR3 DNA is TGCAGTGCCAGGGACTTCAGGGTCCAAGAGACCCAGTACTTC. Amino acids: CSARDFRVQETQYF.

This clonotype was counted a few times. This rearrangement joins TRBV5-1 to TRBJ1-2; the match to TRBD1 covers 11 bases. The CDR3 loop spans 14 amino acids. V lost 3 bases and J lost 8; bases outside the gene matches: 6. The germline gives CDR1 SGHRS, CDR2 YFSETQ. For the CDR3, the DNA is TGCGCCAGCAGCTGGACAGGGGGCGCGGAGGGCTACACCTTC. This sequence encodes CASSWTGGAEGYTF.

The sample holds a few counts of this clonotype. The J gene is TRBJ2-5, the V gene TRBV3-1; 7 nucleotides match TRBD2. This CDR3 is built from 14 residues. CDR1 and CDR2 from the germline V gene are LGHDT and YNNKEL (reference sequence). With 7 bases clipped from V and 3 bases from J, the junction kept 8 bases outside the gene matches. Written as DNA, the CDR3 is TGTGCCAGCATCGGTACGCGGGGGAAAGAGACCCAGTACTTC. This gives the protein CASIGTRGKETQYF.

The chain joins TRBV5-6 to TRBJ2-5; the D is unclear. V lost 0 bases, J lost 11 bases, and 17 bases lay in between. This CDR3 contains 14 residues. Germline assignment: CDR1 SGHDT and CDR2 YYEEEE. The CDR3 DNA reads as TGTGCCAGCAGCTTGGGGTCTTTCTCCTACAAGCAGTACTTC. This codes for CASSLGSFSYKQYF.

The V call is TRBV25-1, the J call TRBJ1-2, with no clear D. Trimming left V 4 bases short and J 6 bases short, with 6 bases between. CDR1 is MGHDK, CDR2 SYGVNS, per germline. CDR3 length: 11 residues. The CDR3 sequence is CASSGVNGYTF. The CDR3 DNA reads TGTGCCAGCAGTGGGGTAAATGGCTACACCTTC.

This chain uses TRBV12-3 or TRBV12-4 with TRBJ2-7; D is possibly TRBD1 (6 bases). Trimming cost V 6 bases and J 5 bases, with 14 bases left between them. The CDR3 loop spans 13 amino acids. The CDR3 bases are TGTGCCAGCAGCCCGACAGGTTCCAACGAGCAGTACTTC. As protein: CASSPTGSNEQYF.

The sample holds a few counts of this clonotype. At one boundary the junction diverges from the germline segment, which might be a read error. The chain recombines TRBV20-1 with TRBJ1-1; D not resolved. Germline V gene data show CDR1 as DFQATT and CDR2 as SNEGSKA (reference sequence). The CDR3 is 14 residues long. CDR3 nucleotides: TGCAGTGCTAGAGAGGAACTTACGAACGCTGAAGCTTTCTTT. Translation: CSAREELTNAEAFF.

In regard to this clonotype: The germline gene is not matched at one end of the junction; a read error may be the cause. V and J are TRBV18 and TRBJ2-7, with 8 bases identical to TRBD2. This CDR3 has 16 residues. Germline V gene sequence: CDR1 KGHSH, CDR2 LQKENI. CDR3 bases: TGTGCCAGCTCCCCACGGGGGGGCCGAACCCCCTACGAGCAGTACTTC. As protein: CASSPRGGRTPYEQYF. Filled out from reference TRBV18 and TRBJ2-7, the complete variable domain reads NAGVMQNPRHLVRRRGQEARLRCSPMKGHSHVYWYRQLPEEGLKFMVYLQKENIIDESGMPKERFSAEFPKEGPSILRIQQVVRGDSAAYFCASSPRGGRTPYEQYFGPGTRLTVT.